A selection of T cell receptor beta chains follows, all from one sample in a study of T-cell reconstitution after alpha-beta-depleted transplantation in children. TCRdb analysed the PCR reads with MiXCR anew, one entry per CDR3 protein. The sample yields 220,000 or so distinct CDR3 sequences, 6.5% to 10% seen once. The sample consisted of PBMCs, mostly from graft donor cells, taken 180 days after TCRalphabeta/CD19-depleted stem cell transplant. These receptors were taken from a male patient aged 10 to 17 who had a stem cell transplant for acute lymphoblastic leukemia, so the T cells may come from the graft donor. CDR3s include the opening cysteine and the closing phenylalanine or tryptophan. A D gene is named only where the DNA matches it firmly. Clone size is stated in some rows and not others, as once, few, many or a class when expanded.

D: NA; V: TRBV7-9; J: TRBJ2-5; length: 13; size: many; DNA: TGTGCCATCCTGCTGAGTACGCCAGAGACCCAGTACTTC; CDR3: CAILLSTPETQYF
D: TRBD1; V: TRBV2; J: TRBJ1-5; length: 15; size: many; DNA: TGTGCCAGCAGAGGGACAGGGTTAGGCAATCAGCCCCAGCATTTT; CDR3: CASRGTGLGNQPQHF
D: NA; V: TRBV15; J: TRBJ2-1; length: 16; size: many; DNA: TGTGCCACCAGCAGAGATCGCCCCGGCACCTACAATGAGCAGTTCTTC; CDR3: CATSRDRPGTYNEQFF
D: NA; V: TRBV28; J: TRBJ2-7; length: 16; size: many; DNA: TGTGCCAGCAGTTTCCCCCGTACGGGACGCGCCTACGAGCAGTACTTC; CDR3: CASSFPRTGRAYEQYF
D: TRBD1; V: TRBV7-9; J: TRBJ2-3; length: 16; size: many; DNA: TGTGCCAGCAGCTTAGCCCTCGGACAGGGAGCAGATACGCAGTATTTT; CDR3: CASSLALGQGADTQYF
D: NA; V: TRBV20-1; J: TRBJ2-3; length: 13; size: many; DNA: TGCAGTGCCGGAGGATCTAGCACAGATACGCAGTATTTT; CDR3: CSAGGSSTDTQYF
D: TRBD2; V: TRBV5-1; J: TRBJ2-5; length: 18; size: many; DNA: TGCGCCAGCAGCTTGGGGACTAGCGGGGGGTTAGACCAAGAGACCCAGTACTTC; CDR3: CASSLGTSGGLDQETQYF
D: TRBD1; V: TRBV7-8; J: TRBJ2-5; length: 14; size: many; DNA: TGTGCCAGCAGCCCGTGGACAGGGGGAGAGACCCAGTACTTC; CDR3: CASSPWTGGETQYF
D: TRBD1; V: TRBV7-3; J: TRBJ1-1; length: 13; size: many; DNA: TGTGCCAGCAGCTTCGGGACAGGGAGGGAAGCTTTCTTT; CDR3: CASSFGTGREAFF
D: TRBD2; V: TRBV7-2; J: TRBJ2-7; length: 15; size: many; DNA: TGTGCCAGCAGCTCCAGACTAGCGGGGGGTTACGAGCAGTACTTC; CDR3: CASSSRLAGGYEQYF
D: TRBD1; V: TRBV29-1; J: TRBJ1-6; length: 13; size: many; DNA: TGCAGCGTCGCGGTAGGGGGCGGATCACCCCTCCACTTT; CDR3: CSVAVGGGSPLHF
D: TRBD2; V: TRBV28; J: TRBJ2-1; length: 15; size: NA; DNA: TGTGCCAGCAGAACTAGCGGGAGAAACTACAATGAGCAGTTCTTC; CDR3: CASRTSGRNYNEQFF
D: TRBD2; V: TRBV20-1; J: TRBJ2-1; length: 20; size: many; DNA: TGCAGTGCTAGAGACTATGGGCTAGCGGAGATCGTCCGAACCCACAATGAGCAGTTCTTC; CDR3: CSARDYGLAEIVRTHNEQFF
D: TRBD2; V: TRBV12-3/TRBV12-4; J: TRBJ2-1; length: 15; size: many; DNA: TGTGCCAGCAGTTCCCTAGCGGGGGCATACAATGAGCAGTTCTTC; CDR3: CASSSLAGAYNEQFF
D: NA; V: TRBV10-3; J: TRBJ2-5; length: 13; size: many; DNA: TGTGCCATCAGGCAGGATCTCCGGGAGACCCAGTACTTC; CDR3: CAIRQDLRETQYF
D: NA; V: TRBV11-2; J: TRBJ2-2; length: 14; size: many; DNA: TGTGCCAGCAGCCCTAACGCGGACACCGGGGAGCTGTTTTTT; CDR3: CASSPNADTGELFF
D: NA; V: TRBV5-1; J: TRBJ2-7; length: 13; size: many; DNA: TGCGCCAGCAGCTTACTAGTCTCCTACGAGCAGTACTTC; CDR3: CASSLLVSYEQYF
D: TRBD1; V: TRBV7-9; J: TRBJ1-2; length: 13; size: many; DNA: TGTGCCAGCACCCCGACAGGGAGGTATGGCTACACCTTC; CDR3: CASTPTGRYGYTF
D: NA; V: TRBV2; J: TRBJ1-4; length: 14; size: few; DNA: TGTGCCAGCAGTGAGTGGAGGACTAATGAAAAACTGTTTTTT; CDR3: CASSEWRTNEKLFF
D: NA; V: TRBV13; J: TRBJ1-2; length: 13; size: NA; DNA: TGTGCCAGCAGCGCCGGAGTGCAGGGGGGCTACACCTTC; CDR3: CASSAGVQGGYTF
D: NA; V: TRBV12-3/TRBV12-4; J: TRBJ2-6; length: 18; size: NA; DNA: TGTGCCTTCGTAGGCAGGGGAGGGGCAAGCTCTGGGGCCAACGTCCTGACTTTC; CDR3: CAFVGRGGASSGANVLTF
D: TRBD2; V: TRBV7-2; J: TRBJ2-5; length: 15; size: NA; DNA: TGTGCCAGCAGCTGGACTAGCGGGAGTCTGGAGACCCAGTACTTC; CDR3: CASSWTSGSLETQYF
D: NA; V: TRBV12-3/TRBV12-4; J: TRBJ1-1; length: 15; size: many; DNA: TGTGCCAGCAGTTTAGCGCCTGAGGGGCTGACTGAAGCTTTCTTT; CDR3: CASSLAPEGLTEAFF